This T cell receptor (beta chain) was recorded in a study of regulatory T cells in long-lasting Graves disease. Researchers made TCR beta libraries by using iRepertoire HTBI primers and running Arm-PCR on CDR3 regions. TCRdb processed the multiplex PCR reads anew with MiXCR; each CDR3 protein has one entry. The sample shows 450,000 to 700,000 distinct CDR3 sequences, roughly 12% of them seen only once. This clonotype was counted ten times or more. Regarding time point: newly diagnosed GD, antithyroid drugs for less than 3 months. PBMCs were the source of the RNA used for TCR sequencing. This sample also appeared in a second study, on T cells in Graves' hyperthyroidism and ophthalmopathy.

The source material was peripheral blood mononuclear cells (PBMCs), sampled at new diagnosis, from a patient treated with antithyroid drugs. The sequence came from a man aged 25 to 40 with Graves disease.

This chain's CDR3 is CASSGREFGTDTQYF. DNA of the CDR3: TGTGCCAGCAGTGGACGGGAGTTTGGCACAGATACGCAGTATTTT. The V and J genes are TRBV2 and TRBJ2-3, with D perhaps TRBD2 (6 bases). The V gene's germline CDR1 is SNHLY and CDR2 FYNNEI. Trimming removed 4 bases at V and 1 base at J, with 12 bases between. The CDR3 is 15 residues long.